These 25 T cell receptor beta chains were all obtained from the same sample, sequenced in a study of post-analysis software for immune sequencing data. Study outcomes and limitations: About 5 TRBV segments occurring more often in patients than controls included TRBV5-6, TRBV5-1 and TRBV20-1.

Their cognate antigens are unknown. Prepared libraries of TCR beta cDNA carried unique molecular identifiers. TCRdb itself ran the PCR reads through MiXCR, one entry per CDR3 protein. The sample holds about 570,000 distinct CDR3 sequences, approximately 31% seen once. Sequenced material: blood. The receptors shown here come from a girl aged 2-17 years with multiple sclerosis.

This rearrangement joins TRBV5-5 to TRBJ1-1; D is possibly TRBD1 (6 bases). From germline, CDR1 is SGHKS and CDR2 YYEKEE (reference sequence). The CDR3 is 16 amino acids. Trimming removed 2 bases at V and 1 base at J, with 15 bases between. DNA for the CDR3: TGTGCCAGCAGCTTCGGAACGAGCAGGGGGAACACTGAAGCTTTCTTT. This gives the protein CASSFGTSRGNTEAFF.

This clonotype has a count of ten or more. The rearrangement joins TRBV28 to TRBJ2-5; D possibly uses TRBD1 or TRBD2 (5 bases each). This CDR3 contains 12 residues. Trimming left V 8 bases short and J 0 bases short, with 7 bases between. Germline V CDR1 and CDR2: MDHEN, SYDVKM. CDR3 protein: CASRGDQETQYF. The CDR3 coding sequence is TGTGCCAGCCGAGGGGACCAAGAGACCCAGTACTTC.

This clonotype showed up just a few times. V and J are TRBV5-6 and TRBJ2-3; D is ambiguous. Germline CDR1 reads SGHDT; CDR2 reads YYEEEE. This CDR3 is built from 13 residues. Trimming left V 0 bases short and J 0 bases short, with 2 bases between. DNA for the CDR3: TGTGCCAGCAGCTTGGAGAGCACAGATACGCAGTATTTT. This sequence encodes CASSLESTDTQYF.

The chain combines TRBV24-1 with TRBJ2-1, with D perhaps TRBD2 (6 bases). V dropped 5 bases and J dropped 10 bases, with 20 bases sitting between them. CDR3 length: 15 amino acids. CDR1 is KGHDR, CDR2 SFDVKD, per germline. The CDR3 reads CATSGPITGLSEQFF. CDR3 sequence (DNA): TGTGCCACCAGTGGCCCGATTACAGGACTATCCGAGCAGTTCTTC.

The gene calls are TRBV7-3 and TRBJ1-1; D is undetermined. V dropped 5 bases and J dropped 0 bases, with 10 bases sitting between them. The CDR3 is 14 residues long. Germline V gives CDR1 SGHTA, CDR2 FQGTGA. For the CDR3, the DNA is TGTGCCAGCAGCCCATCCCTGGTGAACACTGAAGCTTTCTTT. As protein: CASSPSLVNTEAFF. Complete variable domain (other parts from reference TRBV7-3 and TRBJ1-1): GAGVSQTPSNKVTEKGKYVELRCDPISGHTALYWYRQSLGQGPEFLIYFQGTGAADDSGLPNDRFFAVRPEGSVSTLKIQRTERGDSAVYLCASSPSLVNTEAFFGQGTRLTVV.

J is TRBJ2-5 and V is TRBV3-1; 7 bases are a match to TRBD1. Losses at the gene ends were 3 bases for V and 5 bases for J; bases not matched to a gene: 9. The CDR3 totals 15 residues. Germline-derived CDR1 and CDR2 are LGHDT and YNNKEL (reference sequence). The CDR3 sequence: CASSQRRGLWETQYF. CDR3 sequence (DNA): TGTGCCAGCAGCCAGAGAAGGGGGCTTTGGGAGACCCAGTACTTC.

The table lists this clonotype with many counts. The gene calls are TRBV7-6 and TRBJ2-7; TRBD1 might be the D (5 bases). Germline V gives CDR1 SGHVS, CDR2 FNYEAQ. The V and J ends lost 1 base and 3 bases respectively, with 16 bases between them. CDR3 length: 16 amino acids. Here the CDR3 reads CASSLVLQGSYYEQYF. For the CDR3, the DNA is TGTGCCAGCAGCTTAGTCTTGCAGGGTTCCTACTACGAGCAGTACTTC.

This clonotype was counted only a few times. The chain joins TRBV27 to TRBJ2-7, with D maybe TRBD1 (6 bases). V lost 5 bases and J 7 bases, leaving 21 bases between the germline ends. Germline V gene lookup returns CDR1 MNHEY and CDR2 SMNVEV (reference sequence). The length of the CDR3 is 15 residues. The CDR3 reads CASSSTGRARTEQYF. CDR3 bases: TGTGCCAGCAGTAGCACAGGGCGGGCAAGGACGGAGCAGTACTTC.

This clonotype came up a few times. The rearrangement links TRBV28 to TRBJ1-2; a possible D gene is TRBD1 (5 bases). CDR3 size: 14 residues. Germline CDR1 and CDR2: MDHEN and SYDVKM. The V and J ends lost 5 bases and 1 base respectively, with 11 bases between them. CDR3 nucleotide sequence: TGTGCCAGCAGTGCCCCCCAGGGTAACTATGGCTACACCTTC. This encodes CASSAPQGNYGYTF.

The chain couples TRBV27 to TRBJ2-7; D is perhaps TRBD1 or TRBD2 (5 bases each). Per the germline V gene, CDR1 is MNHEY and CDR2 is SMNVEV (reference sequence). The CDR3 has 15 amino acids. V lost 3 bases and J lost 5, with 17 bases in between. Here the CDR3 reads CASSFDGDALDEQYF. The CDR3 region has the DNA TGTGCCAGCAGTTTTGACGGGGACGCCCTCGACGAGCAGTACTTC.

The chain couples TRBV7-6 to TRBJ2-3; TRBD2 matches at 7 bases. This CDR3 is 16 amino acids long. The V gene end was trimmed by 1 base and the J gene end by 0 bases; junction bases not matched to a gene: 4. CDR1 and CDR2 (germline): SGHVS, FNYEAQ. The CDR3 here is CASSLVAGVSTDTQYF. In nucleotides, the CDR3 is TGTGCCAGCAGCTTAGTTGCGGGGGTCAGCACAGATACGCAGTATTTT.

This clonotype has more than one count but fewer than ten. The CDR3 sequence: CASAARFTNTEAFF. The DNA for the CDR3 is TGTGCCAGCGCCGCGCGGTTTACGAACACTGAAGCTTTCTTT. This sequence joins TRBV6-5 and TRBJ1-1; D not resolved. V lost 8 bases to trimming and J lost 1 base, with 14 bases between them. This CDR3 contains 14 residues. Germline V gene data show CDR1 as MNHEY and CDR2 as SVGAGI.

In its sample, this clonotype was seen many times. The CDR3 bases are TGCGCCAGCAGCTTCAGGGAGGGGTATGGCTACACCTTC. The encoded protein is CASSFREGYGYTF. The V gene is TRBV5-1, the J gene TRBJ1-2; weak D call: TRBD1 (5 bases). Deletions cut 2 bases from V and 5 bases from J, with 10 bases between. The CDR3 consists of 13 residues. In germline, CDR1 is SGHRS, CDR2 YFSETQ.

V gene TRBV12-3 or TRBV12-4 combines with J gene TRBJ2-7, with D perhaps matching TRBD2 (7 bases). The CDR3 length is 17 residues. V dropped 4 bases and J dropped 2 bases, with 21 bases sitting between them. The CDR3 spells CASSSDNLGGLTYEQYF. The DNA for the CDR3 is TGTGCCAGCAGTTCTGATAATTTGGGGGGGCTTACCTACGAGCAGTACTTC.

Comments on this clonotype: Compared with germline, one end of the junction differs, possibly owing to a read error. The chain carries TRBV5-1 and TRBJ2-7; the match to TRBD1 covers 10 bases. This CDR3 comprises 15 residues. Germline-derived CDR1 and CDR2 are SGHRS and YFSETQ. As DNA, the CDR3 is TGCACCAGCAGCTTGGCGGGACAGGGGACCTCCGAGCAGTACTTC. Residues: CTSSLAGQGTSEQYF.

V is TRBV5-6 and J is TRBJ2-3; perhaps TRBD2 as D (6 bases). V lost 4 bases, J lost 0 bases, and 12 bases lay in between. The germline CDR1 and CDR2 sequences are SGHDT and YYEEEE. The CDR3 contains 15 residues. This CDR3 reads CASSPHGTSTDTQYF. CDR3 bases: TGTGCCAGCAGCCCTCACGGGACTAGCACAGATACGCAGTATTTT.

This clonotype turned up a few times. The genes are TRBV9 and TRBJ2-7; D is unresolved. Germline CDR1 reads SGDLS; CDR2 reads YYNGEE. The CDR3 is 14 amino acids. Trimming cost V 3 bases and J 0 bases, with 10 bases left between them. CDR3 bases: TGTGCCAGCAGCGCCACACAGATCTCCTACGAGCAGTACTTC. Translation: CASSATQISYEQYF.

This clonotype showed up just a few times. The chain employs TRBV7-8 and TRBJ1-6; D is unclear. CDR1 and CDR2 from the germline V gene are SGHVS and FQNEAQ. Deletions cut 5 bases from V and 7 bases from J, with 6 bases between. This CDR3 region has 12 residues. The CDR3 DNA sequence: TGTGCCAGCAGCATTGGAAATTCACCCCTCCACTTT. This codes for CASSIGNSPLHF.

This chain links TRBV9 with TRBJ2-1; TRBD2 aligns across 8 bases. Germline trimming cut 7 bases from V and 8 bases from J; bases unmatched to any gene: 17. CDR1 and CDR2 (germline): SGDLS, YYNGEE. The CDR3 runs 16 residues. The CDR3 loop is CASCTGGGTLLDEQFF. The CDR3 DNA follows: TGTGCCAGCTGTACGGGCGGGGGGACTCTATTGGATGAGCAGTTCTTC. Based on the CDR3 plus reference TRBV9 and TRBJ2-1, the full variable domain is DSGVTQTPKHLITATGQRVTLRCSPRSGDLSVYWYQQSLDQGLQFLIQYYNGEERAKGNILERFSAQQFPDLHSELNLSSLELGDSALYFCASCTGGGTLLDEQFFGPGTRLTVL.

This chain joins TRBV4-1 and TRBJ2-7; the match to TRBD2 covers 10 bases. This CDR3 region has 18 residues. Germline V gene sequence: CDR1 MGHRA, CDR2 YSYEKL. J gave up 10 bases and V 2 bases, and 20 bases lay outside the gene matches. CDR3: CASSQPSGGHLTQEAQYF. For the CDR3, the DNA is TGCGCCAGCAGCCAACCTAGCGGGGGCCACCTCACGCAAGAGGCCCAGTACTTC.

The chain joins TRBV12-3 or TRBV12-4 to TRBJ2-3, with 7 bases matching TRBD2. Losses at the gene ends were 3 bases for V and 6 bases for J; bases not matched to a gene: 0. The CDR3 has 12 amino acids. As DNA, the CDR3 is TGTGCCAGCAGTTTCGGGAGGGATACGCAGTATTTT. This sequence encodes CASSFGRDTQYF.

V usage is TRBV7-2 and J usage is TRBJ2-7, with TRBD2 identical over 9 bases. The CDR3 has 15 amino acids. From germline, CDR1 is SGHTA and CDR2 FQGNSA. The V segment lost 2 bases and the J segment 7 bases; nucleotides outside the gene matches: 9. The CDR3, as DNA: TGTGCCAGCAGCTTAAAGTTAGCGGGGGCAGGGGAGCAGTACTTC. Its protein product is CASSLKLAGAGEQYF. The full variable domain, its missing parts supplied by reference TRBV7-2 and TRBJ2-7, is GAGVSQSPSNKVTEKGKDVELRCDPISGHTALYWYRQSLGQGLEFLIYFQGNSAPDKSGLPSDRFSAERTGGSVSTLTIQRTQQEDSAVYLCASSLKLAGAGEQYFGPGTRLTVT.

This sequence joins TRBV5-1 and TRBJ1-1; weak D call: TRBD1 (5 bases). Trimming removed 4 bases from V and 3 bases from J, with 16 bases in between. The CDR3 loop spans 15 amino acids. CDR1 is SGHRS, CDR2 YFSETQ, per germline. The CDR3 DNA follows: TGCGCCAGCAGCCAGGGAGGTGGGGAATACACTGAAGCTTTCTTT. Translation: CASSQGGGEYTEAFF.

V is TRBV3-1 and J is TRBJ2-1; D is unclear. This CDR3 has 17 residues. The ends were cut back, 2 bases at V and 1 base at J, with 15 bases in the middle. The V gene's germline CDR1 is LGHDT and CDR2 YNNKEL (reference sequence). CDR3 sequence (DNA): TGTGCCAGCAGCCAAACTTTCCGGGTGAGGTCCTACAATGAGCAGTTCTTC. It yields the protein CASSQTFRVRSYNEQFF.

V gene TRBV14 combines with J gene TRBJ2-3, with unresolved D. V was trimmed by 1 base and J by 1 base, leaving 12 bases between them. This CDR3 is 16 amino acids long. Germline values: CDR1 SGHDN, CDR2 FVKESK. CDR3 residues: CASSQVSSVRTDTQYF. For the CDR3, the DNA is TGTGCCAGCAGCCAAGTTTCGTCCGTACGCACAGATACGCAGTATTTT.